This TCR beta chain was recorded in a study of blood T cell repertoires in COVID-19. Per germline, CDR1 LNHNV and CDR2 YYDKDF (reference sequence). This CDR3 has 12 amino acids. V was cut by 4 bases and J by 2 bases, with 5 bases left in between. Only in-frame clones appear in the TCRdb table, and some are missing; sequencing was by immunoSEQ multiplex PCR. The sample holds 450,000 or so clones, roughly 89% seen once. This chain connects TRBV15 to TRBJ1-1; D remains unclear. Sequencing was done on a sample of peripheral blood. This sequence was found in a young man with COVID-19, enrolled during active disease. As DNA, the CDR3 is TGTGCCACCAGCAAGCCAAACACTGAAGCTTTCTTT. Translated: CATSKPNTEAFF.